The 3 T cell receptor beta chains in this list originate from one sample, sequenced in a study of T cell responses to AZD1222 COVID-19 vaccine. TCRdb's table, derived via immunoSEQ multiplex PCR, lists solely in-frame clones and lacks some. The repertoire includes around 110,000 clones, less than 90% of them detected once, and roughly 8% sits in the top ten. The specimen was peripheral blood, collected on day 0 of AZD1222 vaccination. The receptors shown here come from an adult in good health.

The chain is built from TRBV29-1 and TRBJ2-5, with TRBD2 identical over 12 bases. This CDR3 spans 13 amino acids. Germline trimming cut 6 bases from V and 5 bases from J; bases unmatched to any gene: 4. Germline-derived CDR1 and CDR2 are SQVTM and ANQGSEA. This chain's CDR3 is CSVRTSGGETQYF. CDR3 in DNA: TGCAGCGTCCGCACTAGCGGGGGGGAGACCCAGTACTTC.

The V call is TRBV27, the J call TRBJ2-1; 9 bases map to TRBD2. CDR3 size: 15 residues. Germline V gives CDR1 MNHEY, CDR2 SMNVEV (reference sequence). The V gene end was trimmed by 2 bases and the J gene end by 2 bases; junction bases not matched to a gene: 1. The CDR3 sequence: CASSLGGGAYNEQFF. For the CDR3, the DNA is TGTGCCAGCAGTTTAGGCGGGGGGGCCTACAATGAGCAGTTCTTC.

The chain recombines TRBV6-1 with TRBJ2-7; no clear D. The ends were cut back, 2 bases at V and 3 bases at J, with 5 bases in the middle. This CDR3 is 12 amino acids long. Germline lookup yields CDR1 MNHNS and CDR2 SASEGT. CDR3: CASSERYYEQYF. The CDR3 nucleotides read TGTGCCAGCAGTGAAAGGTACTACGAGCAGTACTTC.